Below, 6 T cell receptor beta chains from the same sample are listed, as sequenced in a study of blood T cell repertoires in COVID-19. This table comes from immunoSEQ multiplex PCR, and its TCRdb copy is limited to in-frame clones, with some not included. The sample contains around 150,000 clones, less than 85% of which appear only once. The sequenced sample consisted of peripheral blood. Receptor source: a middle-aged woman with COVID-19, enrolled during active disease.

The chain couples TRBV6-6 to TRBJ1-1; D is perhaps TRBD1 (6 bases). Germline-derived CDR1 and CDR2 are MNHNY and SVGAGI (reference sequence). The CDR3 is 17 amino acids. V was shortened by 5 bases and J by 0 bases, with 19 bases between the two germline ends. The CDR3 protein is CASSLLGQGSMNTEAFF. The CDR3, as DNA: TGTGCCAGCAGTCTCCTAGGGCAGGGGAGCATGAACACTGAAGCTTTCTTT.

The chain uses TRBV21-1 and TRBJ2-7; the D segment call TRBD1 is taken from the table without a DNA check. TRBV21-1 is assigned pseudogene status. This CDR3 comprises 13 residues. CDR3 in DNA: TGTGCCAGCATCCCGGGACAAGCCTACGAGCAGTACGTC. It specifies CASIPGQAYEQYV.

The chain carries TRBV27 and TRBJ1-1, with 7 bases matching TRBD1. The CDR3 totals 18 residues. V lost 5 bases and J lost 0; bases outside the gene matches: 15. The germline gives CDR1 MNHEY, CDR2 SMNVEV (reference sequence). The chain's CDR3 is CASSTSTGKKAMNTEAFF. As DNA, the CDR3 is TGTGCCAGCAGTACCTCGACAGGGAAGAAGGCTATGAACACTGAAGCTTTCTTT.

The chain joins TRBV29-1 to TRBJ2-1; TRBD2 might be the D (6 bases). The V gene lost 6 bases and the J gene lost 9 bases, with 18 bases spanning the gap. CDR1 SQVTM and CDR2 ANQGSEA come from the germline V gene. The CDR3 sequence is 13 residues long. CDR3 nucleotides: TGCAGCGTATTAGTGATTGTGGGAGGTGAGCAGTTCTTC. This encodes CSVLVIVGGEQFF.

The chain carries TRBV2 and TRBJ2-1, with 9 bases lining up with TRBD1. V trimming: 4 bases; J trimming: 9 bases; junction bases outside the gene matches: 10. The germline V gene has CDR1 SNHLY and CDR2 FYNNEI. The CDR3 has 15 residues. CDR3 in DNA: TGTGCCAGCAGTGGCCCCGGGACAGGGATACCTGAGCAGTTCTTC. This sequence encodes CASSGPGTGIPEQFF.

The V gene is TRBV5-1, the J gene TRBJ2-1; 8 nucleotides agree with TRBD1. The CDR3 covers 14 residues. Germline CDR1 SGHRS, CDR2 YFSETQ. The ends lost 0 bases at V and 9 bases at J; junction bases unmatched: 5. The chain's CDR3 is CASSLDQGAGEQFF. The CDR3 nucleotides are TGCGCCAGCAGCTTGGATCAGGGGGCGGGTGAGCAGTTCTTC. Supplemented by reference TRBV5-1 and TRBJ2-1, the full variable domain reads KAGVTQTPRYLIKTRGQQVTLSCSPISGHRSVSWYQQTPGQGLQFLFEYFSETQRNKGNFPGRFSGRQFSNSRSEMNVSTLELGDSALYLCASSLDQGAGEQFFGPGTRLTVL.